The present entry profiles one T cell receptor (beta chain) with its context. Its specificity is not known. Via 5' RACE with UMI labels, TRB cDNA libraries were prepared. TCRdb reprocessed the 5' RACE reads and stores each CDR3 protein as one record, lacking DNA. Its table records tens of thousands of distinct CDR3 sequences. The sample is drawn from a study of CXCR3-negative and CXCR3-positive naive CD8 T cells. CD45RO-CCR7+CD27+CD95- was the phenotype of naive CD8+ T cells. Study-wide results and limits: For memory CD8+ cells diversity was much lower, but both naive subsets had comparably high diversity. TRBV-TRBJ usage was similar across naive CXCR3 subsets but distinct in memory cells. Higher TRB CDR3 hydrophobicity marked CXCR3-positive naive cells relative to CXCR3-negative naive cells.

The receptor comes from a human donor in good health. Some clones in this sample may be carry-over from other donors' samples. The source material was naive CXCR3+ CD8+ T cells from blood. Subset meaning: CD45RO-CCR7+CD27+CD95- naive CD8+ T cells expressing CXCR3 (TNR3+).

This chain's CDR3 is CATSDVPAGRHTQYF. The gene calls are TRBV24-1 and TRBJ2-3; the TRBD2 assignment by TCRdb is unverifiable without DNA. Per germline, CDR1 KGHDR and CDR2 SFDVKD. The CDR3 runs 15 residues.